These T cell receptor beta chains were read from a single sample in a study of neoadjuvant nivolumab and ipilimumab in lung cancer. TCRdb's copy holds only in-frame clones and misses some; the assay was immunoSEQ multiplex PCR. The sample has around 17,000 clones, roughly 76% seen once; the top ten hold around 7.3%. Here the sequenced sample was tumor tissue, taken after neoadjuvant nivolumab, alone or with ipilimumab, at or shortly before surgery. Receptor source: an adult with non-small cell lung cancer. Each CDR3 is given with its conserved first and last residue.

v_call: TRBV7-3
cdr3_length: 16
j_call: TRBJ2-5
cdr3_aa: CASSQGTSGGAKTQYF

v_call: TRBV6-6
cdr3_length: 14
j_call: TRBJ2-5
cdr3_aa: CASSFQRGQETQYF

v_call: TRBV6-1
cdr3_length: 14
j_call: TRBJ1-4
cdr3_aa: CASNPGTTNEKLFF

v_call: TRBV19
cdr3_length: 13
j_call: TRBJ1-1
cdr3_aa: CASSLGTGNEAFF

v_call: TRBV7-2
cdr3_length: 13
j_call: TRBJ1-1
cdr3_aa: CASSLGWYTEAFF

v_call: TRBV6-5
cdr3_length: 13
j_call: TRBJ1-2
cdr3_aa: CASSPSGRKGYTF

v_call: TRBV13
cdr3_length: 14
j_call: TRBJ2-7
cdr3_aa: CASSQGTGTYEQYF

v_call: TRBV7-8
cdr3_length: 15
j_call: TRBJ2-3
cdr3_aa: CASSMTSGDADTQYF

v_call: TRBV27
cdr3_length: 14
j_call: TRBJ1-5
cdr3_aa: CASSLRPGFQPQHF

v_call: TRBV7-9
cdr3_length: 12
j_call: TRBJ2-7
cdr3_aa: CASSRSAPEQYF

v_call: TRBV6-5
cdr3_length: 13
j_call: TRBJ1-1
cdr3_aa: CASSHQRNTEAFF

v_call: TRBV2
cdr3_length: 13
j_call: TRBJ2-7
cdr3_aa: CASTLGDSTEQYF

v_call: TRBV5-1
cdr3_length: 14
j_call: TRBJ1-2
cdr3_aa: CASSEGQGGYGYTF

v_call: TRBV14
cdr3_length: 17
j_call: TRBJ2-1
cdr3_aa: CASSQEGVLAGFNEQFF

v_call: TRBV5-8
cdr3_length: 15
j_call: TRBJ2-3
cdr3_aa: CASSHIAGGPDTQYF

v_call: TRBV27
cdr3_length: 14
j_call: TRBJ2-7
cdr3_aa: CASSYGQGSNEQYF

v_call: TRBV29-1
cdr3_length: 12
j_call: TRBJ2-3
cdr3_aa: CSVPSGGDTQYF

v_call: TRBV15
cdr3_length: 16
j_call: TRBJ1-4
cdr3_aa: CATSRADGTTNEKLFF

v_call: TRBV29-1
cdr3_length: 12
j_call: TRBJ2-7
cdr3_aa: CSVAETGNEQYF

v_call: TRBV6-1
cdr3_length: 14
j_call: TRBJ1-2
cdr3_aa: CASTRTGVGYGYTF

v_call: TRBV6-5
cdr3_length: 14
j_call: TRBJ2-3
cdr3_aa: CASSYTQSTDTQYF

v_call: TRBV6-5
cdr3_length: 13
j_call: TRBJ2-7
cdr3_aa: CASGRDTTYEQYF

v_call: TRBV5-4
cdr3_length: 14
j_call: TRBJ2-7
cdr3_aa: CASSQGLGVYEQYF

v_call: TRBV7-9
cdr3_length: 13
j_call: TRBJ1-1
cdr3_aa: CASSFAGGDEAFF

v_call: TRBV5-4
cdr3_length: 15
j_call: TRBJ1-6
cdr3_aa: CASSITGYGDSPLHF

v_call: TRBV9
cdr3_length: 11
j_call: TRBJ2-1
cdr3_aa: CASSVGDEQFF

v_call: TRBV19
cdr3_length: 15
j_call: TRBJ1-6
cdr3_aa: CASRAGGLRGSPLHF

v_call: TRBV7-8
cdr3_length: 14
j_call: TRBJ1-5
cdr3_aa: CASSSVQGGQPQHF

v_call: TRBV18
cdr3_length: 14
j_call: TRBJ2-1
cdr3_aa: CASSPQRGGSEQFF

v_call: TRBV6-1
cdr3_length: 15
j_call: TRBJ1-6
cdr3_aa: CASRDRGSYNSPLHF

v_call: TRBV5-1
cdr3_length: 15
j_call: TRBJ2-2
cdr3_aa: CASSLVASGAGELFF

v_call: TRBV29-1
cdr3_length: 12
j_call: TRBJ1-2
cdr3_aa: CSVDTGTRGYTF

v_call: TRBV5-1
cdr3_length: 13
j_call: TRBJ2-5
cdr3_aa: CASSLDAQETQYF

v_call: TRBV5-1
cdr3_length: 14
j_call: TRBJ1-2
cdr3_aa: CASSSAAGNYGYTF

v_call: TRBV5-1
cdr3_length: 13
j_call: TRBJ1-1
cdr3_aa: CASRPGQGTEAFF

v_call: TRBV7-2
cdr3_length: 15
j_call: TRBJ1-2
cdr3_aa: CASSLGTGINYGYTF

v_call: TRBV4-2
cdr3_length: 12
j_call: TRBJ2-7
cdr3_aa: CASSRDSYEQYF

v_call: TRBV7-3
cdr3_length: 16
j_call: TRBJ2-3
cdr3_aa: CASSLGQTPSTDTQYF

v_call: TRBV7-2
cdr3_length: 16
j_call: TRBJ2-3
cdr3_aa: CASSLTGGPGSDTQYF

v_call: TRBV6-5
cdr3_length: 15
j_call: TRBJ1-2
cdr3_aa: CASSYSAGSNYGYTF

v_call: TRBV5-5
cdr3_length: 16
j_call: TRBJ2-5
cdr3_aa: CASSTKRDYPRETQYF

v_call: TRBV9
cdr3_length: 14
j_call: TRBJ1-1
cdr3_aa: CASSEQGVGTEAFF

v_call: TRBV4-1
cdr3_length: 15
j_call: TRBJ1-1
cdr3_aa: CASSQSTGGNTEAFF

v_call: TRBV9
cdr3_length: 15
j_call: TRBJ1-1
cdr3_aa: CASSAGRRLNTEAFF

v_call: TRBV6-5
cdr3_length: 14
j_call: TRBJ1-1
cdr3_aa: CASSFSGFGSEAFF

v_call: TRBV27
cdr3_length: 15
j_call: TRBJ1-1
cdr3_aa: CASSPADAMNTEAFF